This is a list of T cell receptor beta chains from one sample in a study of CD8 T cells in Susac syndrome. In TCRdb, the immunoSEQ multiplex PCR reads were re-called with MiXCR into one record per CDR3 protein. The sample carries around 140,000 distinct CDR3 sequences, around 86% recorded once. Sequences were obtained from CD8+ T cells from PBMCs. Receptor source: a human donor with multiple sclerosis. Both conserved end residues are part of each CDR3. The D gene is left open where the match is weak. For some rows the clone size is stated as once, few or many, or as a class when expanded; others skip it.

j_call: TRBJ2-7; d_call: -; v_call: TRBV5-1; clone_size: -; cdr3_aa: CASSTRGPSHFYYEQYF; cdr3_nt: TGCGCCAGCAGCACCCGAGGACCTTCCCATTTCTATTACGAGCAGTACTTC
j_call: TRBJ1-5; d_call: -; v_call: TRBV4-2; clone_size: -; cdr3_aa: CASSESQGSRNQPQHF; cdr3_nt: TGTGCCAGCAGCGAAAGCCAAGGTAGCCGAAATCAGCCCCAGCATTTT
j_call: TRBJ2-7; d_call: TRBD2; v_call: TRBV12-3/TRBV12-4; clone_size: -; cdr3_aa: CASSSLAGGTYEQYF; cdr3_nt: TGTGCCAGCAGTTCTCTAGCGGGGGGTACCTACGAGCAGTACTTC
j_call: TRBJ2-1; d_call: -; v_call: TRBV14; clone_size: -; cdr3_aa: CASSQVGGALYNEQFF; cdr3_nt: TGTGCCAGCAGCCAAGTAGGCGGAGCGCTGTACAATGAGCAGTTCTTC
j_call: TRBJ2-3; d_call: -; v_call: TRBV20-1; clone_size: -; cdr3_aa: CSADGETTDTQYF; cdr3_nt: TGCAGTGCCGACGGGGAAACCACAGATACGCAGTATTTT
j_call: TRBJ1-4; d_call: -; v_call: TRBV29-1; clone_size: few; cdr3_aa: CSVVRNEKLFF; cdr3_nt: TGCAGCGTTGTCAGGAATGAAAAACTGTTTTTT
j_call: TRBJ2-6; d_call: -; v_call: TRBV5-5; clone_size: -; cdr3_aa: CASSPDSLSGANVLTF; cdr3_nt: TGTGCCAGCAGCCCGGACAGTCTTTCTGGGGCCAACGTCCTGACTTTC
j_call: TRBJ2-5; d_call: -; v_call: TRBV4-1; clone_size: -; cdr3_aa: CATGSDQEETQYF; cdr3_nt: TGCGCCACCGGGTCGGACCAAGAAGAGACCCAGTACTTC
j_call: TRBJ2-2; d_call: TRBD2; v_call: TRBV10-3; clone_size: -; cdr3_aa: CAISDPLADANTGELFF; cdr3_nt: TGTGCCATCAGTGACCCACTAGCGGACGCGAACACCGGGGAGCTGTTTTTT
j_call: TRBJ2-7; d_call: TRBD2; v_call: TRBV10-2; clone_size: -; cdr3_aa: CASSESTSGIYEQYF; cdr3_nt: TGCGCCAGCAGTGAGTCTACTAGCGGGATCTACGAGCAGTACTTC
j_call: TRBJ2-1; d_call: -; v_call: TRBV6-5; clone_size: -; cdr3_aa: CASSYSGSANEQFF; cdr3_nt: TGTGCCAGCAGTTACTCTGGGAGTGCCAATGAGCAGTTCTTC
j_call: TRBJ2-3; d_call: TRBD2; v_call: TRBV5-4; clone_size: -; cdr3_aa: CASSLFQREHKDTQYF; cdr3_nt: TGTGCCAGCAGCTTGTTCCAGCGGGAGCATAAAGATACGCAGTATTTT
j_call: TRBJ2-6; d_call: -; v_call: TRBV24-1; clone_size: -; cdr3_aa: CATSREGPGANVLTF; cdr3_nt: TGTGCCACCAGCAGAGAGGGCCCTGGGGCCAACGTCCTGACTTTC
j_call: TRBJ1-2; d_call: -; v_call: TRBV4-1; clone_size: -; cdr3_aa: CASRGVDYGYTF; cdr3_nt: TGCGCCAGCAGAGGGGTGGACTATGGCTACACCTTC
j_call: TRBJ1-4; d_call: TRBD1; v_call: TRBV30; clone_size: -; cdr3_aa: CAWDTGGGEKLFF; cdr3_nt: TGTGCCTGGGATACAGGGGGAGGAGAAAAACTGTTTTTT